This TCR beta chain was recovered during a study of OX40 agonist ivuxolimab in advanced cancers. About the study: Having had anti-PD-1, anti-PD-L1 or anti-CTLA-4 therapy before was allowed, and approximately 40% had some. General study points: At 0.1 to 3.0 mg/kg, clonal expansion of CD4+ and CD8+ blood T cells had occurred by week 6. Relative to CD4+, CD8+ T cells held more expanded clones on average. Some nonresponders additionally presented with little normalized T-cell clonal expansion.

With regard to this clone: Its cognate antigen is unknown.

The CDR3 totals 15 residues. Trimming cost V 5 bases and J 8 bases, with 18 bases left between them. Germline V CDR1 and CDR2: SGHAT, FQNNGV. Generated by immunoSEQ multiplex PCR, the TCRdb table keeps only in-frame clones and is missing some. The repertoire includes 60,000 to 75,000 clones, about 85% of them detected once, and approximately 1.3% sits in the top ten. The specimen was CD4+ or CD8+ T cells sorted from blood, collected in a trial of the OX40 agonist ivuxolimab. The chain has TRBV11-2 and TRBJ1-4; D is unclear. The clonotype was recovered from an adult with an advanced solid tumor such as melanoma, head and neck, liver or kidney cancer. CDR3 loop: CASSTKGGSGEKLFF. CDR3 DNA: TGTGCCAGCAGCACAAAGGGTGGCAGTGGAGAAAAACTGTTTTTT.